This T cell receptor (beta chain) was recovered during a study of early T cells in non-severe SARS-CoV-2 infection. Study overall: Unsorted whole-blood RNA was sequenced in bulk, leaving chains unpaired. The study, taken as a whole, reports: VDJdb matching favored anti-spike CD8 responses, missing private and CD4 specificities.

CDR3 length: 13 residues. Trimming stripped 5 bases from V and 4 bases from J, with 11 bases between. In germline, CDR1 is LGHNT, CDR2 FRNRAP. Attachment of unique molecular identifiers to individual cDNA molecules was performed. TCRdb processed the 5' RACE reads anew with MiXCR; each CDR3 protein has one entry. The sample consists of tens of thousands of distinct CDR3 sequences, about 4.6% of them appearing once. This clonotype was recorded at least ten times. Its antigen is not identified. The sequenced material came from whole blood. This rearrangement joins TRBV12-5 to TRBJ1-1; D not certain. The source of this sequence is an adult who was a healthcare worker with PCR-confirmed SARS-CoV-2 infection or an uninfected control (not recorded which). CDR3 in DNA: TGTGCTAGTGGTGCGCGAGGGCCCACTGAAGCTTTCTTT. The encoded protein is CASGARGPTEAFF.